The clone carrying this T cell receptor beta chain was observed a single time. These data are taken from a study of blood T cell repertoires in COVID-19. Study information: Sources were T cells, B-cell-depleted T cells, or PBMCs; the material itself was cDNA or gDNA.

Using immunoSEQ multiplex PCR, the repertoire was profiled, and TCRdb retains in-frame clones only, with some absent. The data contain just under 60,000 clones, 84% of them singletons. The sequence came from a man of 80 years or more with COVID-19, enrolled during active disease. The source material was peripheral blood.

DNA of the CDR3: TGTGCCAGCAGTGGGTTCGGGACTCCTTGGGACGAGCAGTACTTC. Translation gives CASSGFGTPWDEQYF. J is TRBJ2-7 and V is TRBV25-1; maybe TRBD2 (6 bases). The V end lost 4 bases, the J end lost 5 bases, and 18 bases lay between the germline ends. This CDR3 region has 15 residues. Germline V lookup: CDR1 MGHDK, CDR2 SYGVNS.